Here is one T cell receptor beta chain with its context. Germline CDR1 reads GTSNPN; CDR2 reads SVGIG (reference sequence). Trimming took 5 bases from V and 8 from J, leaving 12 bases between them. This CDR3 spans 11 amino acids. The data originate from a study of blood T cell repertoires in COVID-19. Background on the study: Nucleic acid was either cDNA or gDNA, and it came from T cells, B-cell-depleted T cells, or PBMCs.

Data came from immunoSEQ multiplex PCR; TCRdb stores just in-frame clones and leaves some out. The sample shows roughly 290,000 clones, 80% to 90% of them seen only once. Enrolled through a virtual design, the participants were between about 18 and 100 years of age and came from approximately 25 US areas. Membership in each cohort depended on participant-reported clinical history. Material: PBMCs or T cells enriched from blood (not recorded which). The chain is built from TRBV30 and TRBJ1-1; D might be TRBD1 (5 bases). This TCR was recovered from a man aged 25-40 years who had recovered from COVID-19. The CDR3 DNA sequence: TGTGCCTGGGGTGGGGGGACCGAAGCTTTCTTT. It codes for CAWGGGTEAFF.